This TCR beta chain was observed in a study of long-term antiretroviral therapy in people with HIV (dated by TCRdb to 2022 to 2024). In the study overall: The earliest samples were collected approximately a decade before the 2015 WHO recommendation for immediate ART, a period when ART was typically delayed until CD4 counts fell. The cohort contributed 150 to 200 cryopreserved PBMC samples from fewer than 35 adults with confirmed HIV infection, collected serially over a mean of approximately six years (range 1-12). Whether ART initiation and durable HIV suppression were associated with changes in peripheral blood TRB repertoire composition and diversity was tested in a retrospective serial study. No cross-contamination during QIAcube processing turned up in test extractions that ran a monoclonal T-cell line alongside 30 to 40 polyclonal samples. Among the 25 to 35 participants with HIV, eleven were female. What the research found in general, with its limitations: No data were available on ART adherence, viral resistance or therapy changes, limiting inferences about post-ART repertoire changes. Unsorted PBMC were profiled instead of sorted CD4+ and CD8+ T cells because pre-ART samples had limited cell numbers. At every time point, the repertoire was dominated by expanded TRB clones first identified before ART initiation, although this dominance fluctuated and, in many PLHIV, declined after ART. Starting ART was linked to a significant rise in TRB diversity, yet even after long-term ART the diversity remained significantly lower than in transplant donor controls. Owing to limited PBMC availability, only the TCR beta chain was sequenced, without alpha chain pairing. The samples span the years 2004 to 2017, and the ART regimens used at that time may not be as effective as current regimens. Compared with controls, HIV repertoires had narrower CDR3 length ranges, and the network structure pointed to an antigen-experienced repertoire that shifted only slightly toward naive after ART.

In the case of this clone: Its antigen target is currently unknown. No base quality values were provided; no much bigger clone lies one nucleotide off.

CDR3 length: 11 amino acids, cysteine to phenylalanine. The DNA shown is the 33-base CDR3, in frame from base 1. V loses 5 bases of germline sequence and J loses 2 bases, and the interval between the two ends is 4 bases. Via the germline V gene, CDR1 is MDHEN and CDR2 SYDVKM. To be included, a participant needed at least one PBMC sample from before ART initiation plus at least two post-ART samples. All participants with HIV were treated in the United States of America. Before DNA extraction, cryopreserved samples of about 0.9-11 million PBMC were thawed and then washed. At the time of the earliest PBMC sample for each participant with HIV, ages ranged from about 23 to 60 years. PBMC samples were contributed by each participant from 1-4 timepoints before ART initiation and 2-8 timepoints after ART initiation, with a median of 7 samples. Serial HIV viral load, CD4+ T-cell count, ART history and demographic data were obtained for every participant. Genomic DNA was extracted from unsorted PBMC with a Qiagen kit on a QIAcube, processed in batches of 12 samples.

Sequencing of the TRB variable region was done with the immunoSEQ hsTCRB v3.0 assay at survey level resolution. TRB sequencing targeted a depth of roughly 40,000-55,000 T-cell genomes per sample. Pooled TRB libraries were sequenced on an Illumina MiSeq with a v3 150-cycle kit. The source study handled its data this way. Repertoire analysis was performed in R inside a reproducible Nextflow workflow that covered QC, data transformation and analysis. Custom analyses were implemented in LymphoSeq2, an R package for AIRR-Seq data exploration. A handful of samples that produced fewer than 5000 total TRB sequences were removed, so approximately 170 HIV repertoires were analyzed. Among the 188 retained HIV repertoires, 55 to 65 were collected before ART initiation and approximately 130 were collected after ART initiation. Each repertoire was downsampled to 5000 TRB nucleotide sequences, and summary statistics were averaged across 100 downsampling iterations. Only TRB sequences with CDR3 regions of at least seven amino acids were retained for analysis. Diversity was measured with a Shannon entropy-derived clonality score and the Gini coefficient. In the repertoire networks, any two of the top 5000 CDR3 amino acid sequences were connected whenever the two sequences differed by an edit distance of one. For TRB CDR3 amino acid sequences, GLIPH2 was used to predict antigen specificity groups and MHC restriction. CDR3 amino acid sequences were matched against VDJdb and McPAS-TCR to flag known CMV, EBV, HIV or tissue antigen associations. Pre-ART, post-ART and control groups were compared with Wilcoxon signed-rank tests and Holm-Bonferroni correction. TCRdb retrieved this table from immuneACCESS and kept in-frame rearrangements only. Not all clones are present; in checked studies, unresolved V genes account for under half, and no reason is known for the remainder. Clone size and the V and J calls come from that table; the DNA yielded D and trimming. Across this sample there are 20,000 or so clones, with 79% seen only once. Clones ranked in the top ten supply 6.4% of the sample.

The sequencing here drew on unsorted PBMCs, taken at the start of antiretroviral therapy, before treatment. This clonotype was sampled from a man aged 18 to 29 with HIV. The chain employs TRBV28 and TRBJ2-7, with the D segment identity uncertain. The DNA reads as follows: TGTGCCAGCAGTGACACCTACGAGCAGTACTTC. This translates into CASSDTYEQYF.